This T cell receptor beta chain was sequenced for a study of response to subunit inactivated influenza vaccine. Regarding the study as a whole: Few additional T cells are recruited per seasonal influenza vaccination, authors suggested.

TCRdb reprocessed the RT-PCR reads with MiXCR, giving one entry per CDR3 protein. The profile shows over 400,000 distinct CDR3 sequences, about an eighth of them singletons. This clonotype was seen at least ten times. No antigen is known for it. Trimming left V 2 bases short and J 2 bases short, with 7 bases between. The CDR3 runs to 13 residues. The germline CDR1 and CDR2 sequences are SGHRS and YFSETQ. The sequencing used PBMCs from blood, collected roughly 6 weeks after vaccination. The sequence derives from a man between 45 and 60 years old who received an inactivated influenza vaccine. V is TRBV5-1 and J is TRBJ2-5; D remains ambiguous. The CDR3 region is CASSLSLQETQYF. The CDR3 region has the DNA TGCGCCAGCAGCTTATCCCTACAAGAGACCCAGTACTTC.